Detailed here is one T cell receptor beta chain. This clone was seen a handful of times. It lacks a known antigen. Within one base of it there is no much larger clone, and no base qualities were kept. The data originate from a study of cytomegalovirus exposure and HLA in healthy donors (dated by TCRdb to the late 2010s). Study-level background: An earlier analysis of under 600 of the donors reported more than 250 Gb of sequence data and roughly 100 million unique TCR beta sequences from some 180 million T cells. In a later genetic analysis, genome-wide SNP genotypes for about 65% of the 666 donors were used, and that subset was treated as a discovery cohort. All discovery cohort repertoires had been generated using a single sequencing platform. Donor age, sex, ethnicity and CMV serostatus were compiled alongside the repertoire data. A separate validation cohort of 100 to 150 different subjects was used in addition to the 666-subject first cohort. To decide whether each TCR beta V gene segment behaved as functional or pseudogenic, an earlier analysis of fewer than 750 of the donors relied on high-throughput TCR beta sequencing. The study aimed to test whether cataloging public T cell receptors could reveal signatures of past pathogen exposure. An early release that covered roughly 600 HLA-typed donors contained around 300 gigabases of sequencing data and about 93 million unique TCR sequences. The study used immunosequencing to profile the T cell repertoires of 600 to 850 subjects and linked those repertoires to cytomegalovirus serostatus. HLA typing covered class I and class II loci at four-digit resolution. Typing coverage varied by locus: roughly 620-640 donors for A, B, C, DRB1 and DQB1; more than 500 for DQA1; over 600 for DPA1; more than 450 for DPB1. To predict cytomegalovirus infection status, the study combined high-throughput TCR immunosequencing, statistical association of individual TCRs with disease status, and machine learning. A later analysis re-analyzed previously published TCR beta repertoires from several hundred donors and added high-resolution HLA genotyping to study TCR occurrence patterns. Among some 400 genotyped donors of the cohort, an average of about 240,000 unique TCR beta nucleotide sequences were sequenced per donor, around 18% of them non-productive. Because of strong linkage in the cohort, roughly five DR-DQ haplotypes were treated as single units for association and clustering. Of the roughly 400 genotyped donors, roughly 85% fell in the genetic ancestry cluster associated with self-reported Caucasian donors. In the later analysis, no new phenotypic data were used to find candidate immune exposures; instead, reliance was placed on TCR beta sequences and their occurrence across donors.

The V end gives up 2 bases and the J end 6 bases, leaving 9 bases in the junction not matched to a gene. Including the terminal cysteine and phenylalanine, the CDR3 comprises 15 residues. The read is trimmed to its CDR3 DNA, 45 bases read in frame from base 1. The germline V gene (reference sequence) provides CDR1 GTSNPN and CDR2 SVGIG. The investigation overall reported the following: An association between a missense DCLRE1C variant and V-gene and J-gene trimming of TCR beta chains was found in a later genetic analysis and replicated in an independent cohort. In a later genetic analysis, fewer N-insertions in productive TCRs were reported among donors in an Asian-associated ancestry cluster than the roughly 700-donor mean. The only immune exposure information available for the cohort was CMV serostatus. A later analysis reported that several top co-occurrence clusters appeared linked to parvovirus B19, influenza, CMV and Epstein-Barr virus. In the study, approximately 150 TCR beta chains were listed as associated with cytomegalovirus. A later analysis found that TCR association rates varied across HLA loci, with DRB1 alleles showing the most associated TCRs and HLA-C alleles the fewest. Because counts were too low, more than 15 rarely observed V segments, including chromosome 9 orphons, were left out of the earlier analysis of a few hundred of the donors. The authors suggested that the approach could potentially be extended to other disease states and immunological phenotypes. A cluster of highly shared sequence variants was judged likely to be a technical artifact of the sequencing pipeline. Some IMGT-functional V segments, including TRBV6-2 and TRBV6-3, could not be distinguished by the 87-base-pair reads and were therefore excluded. A later analysis found that HLA-associated TCR beta chains were more clonally expanded and had lower generation probabilities than equally common non-associated chains. Linkage disequilibrium might explain the correlated functional status among segregating V segments, but an unknown experimental factor could not be ruled out. A few of the identified cytomegalovirus-associated TCR beta chains were confirmed in vitro to be specific for cytomegalovirus antigens. A later analysis associated 15,000 to 20,000 TCR beta sequences with specific HLA alleles at a false discovery rate of 0.05. In an earlier analysis of a few hundred of the donors, most TCR beta V segments were observed in productive rearrangements about 87% or about 30% of the time, broadly matching IMGT annotations. When HLA alleles, especially DR and DQ, strongly co-occurred, TCR associations were difficult to assign to individual alleles. Most TCR sequences were seen in very few donors, while some public TCRs were found in many individuals. The classifier was reported to diagnose cytomegalovirus status with high specificity and sensitivity in both the original cohort and the validation cohort. Only TCR beta chains were sequenced in this cohort, and the absence of alpha or paired-chain data limited detectable features. HLA typing was unavailable for some donors at each locus, so association tests used only the typed subset. Most CMV-associated TCR beta chains appeared to be HLA-restricted in a later analysis, and the HLA associations seemed to be driven largely by CMV exposure. A further reported finding was that TCR beta sequences accurately predicted the HLA-A and HLA-B alleles for most subjects in the first cohort. Sequencing depth was assumed to be roughly uniform across donors in the presence/absence analyses, though that assumption may not hold.

The library was prepared using the immunoSEQ multiplex PCR assay. The multiplex PCR relied on a mix of 60 forward primers for TCR Vbeta segments and 13 reverse primers for TCR Jbeta segments. The CDR3 region of rearranged TCR beta genes was amplified from genomic DNA by a multiplex PCR assay. On the Illumina HiSeq System, the amplified TCR beta libraries were sequenced as 87-base-pair reads. The published analysis was carried out like this. A later analysis counted about 82 million unique TCR beta chains across the 666 repertoires, and 9.5 million to 11 million of these chains were shared by at least two donors. Raw reads were error-corrected and collapsed into unique sequences with a nearest-neighbor algorithm that merged closely related sequences to remove PCR and sequencing errors. CDR3 sequences were aligned to IMGT reference sequences to assign V, D and J gene segments. For a sequence to be retained, at least a six-nucleotide match to both a V gene segment and a J gene segment was required. Rearrangements were called productive when the CDR3 lacked stop codons and stayed in frame with V and J; all others were non-productive. CDR3 was defined by IMGT convention, running from the second conserved V-encoded cysteine to the conserved J-encoded phenylalanine. Sequences without an unambiguous match to a single V gene segment were excluded from the earlier analysis of almost 600 of the donors. An earlier analysis of a few hundred of the donors called V segments functional above 56.7% productive rearrangements and segregating when the between-donor standard deviation exceeded 5%. A statistical classification framework was developed to diagnose cytomegalovirus status using the catalog of TCR beta chain sequences. A later analysis assigned V and J genes by comparing TCR nucleotide sequences with IMGT/GENE-DB human TR gene sequences. Using the TCRdist pipeline, a later analysis assigned CDR3 sequences along with most-parsimonious VDJ recombination scenarios. A later analysis defined each TCR beta chain by its CDR3 amino acid sequence plus V-gene family, and excluded reads lacking a unique V-gene family. A later analysis removed 500 to 600 highly shared, low-generation-probability nucleotide sequences to deal with suspected cross-contamination and a sequencing artifact. In a later analysis, a clonal expansion index was calculated for each public chain from normalized within-repertoire ranks of inferred template counts. In a later analysis, generation probabilities were computed with a VDJ recombination model fitted to out-of-frame rearrangements, and the resulting probabilities were checked against IGoR. A later analysis scored TCR-TCR, TCR-HLA and TCR-CMV co-occurrence with hypergeometric tests, applying a repertoire-size bias correction to TCR pairs. A later analysis estimated false discovery rates by permuting HLA or CMV assignments 20 times. In a later analysis, co-occurring TCRs were grouped using DBSCAN, and TCRdist sequence similarity was added for clustering within HLA-allele-positive subsets. For co-occurrence clustering, repertoires with fewer than 30,000 or more than 120,000 public chains were excluded, along with four or five repertoires with anomalous nucleotide sharing. TCRdb provides this immuneACCESS table in a form limited to in-frame rearrangements. Some clones are lacking; in checked studies, under half of them reflect an unresolved V gene, and why the rest are absent is not known. V, J and clone size are those of that table, while D and trimming were read from the DNA. This sample holds about 120,000 clones; 60% to 80% were observed only once. 3% to 4% of the sample is in the top ten clones.

The cohort consisted of 600 to 750 healthy bone marrow donors. At the time of sampling, all cohort members were nominally healthy, though unrecorded immune exposures were likely present. The donor was CMV seronegative and belonged to the group of 350 to 400 seronegative cohort members. Each donor provided a peripheral blood sample, and peripheral blood mononuclear cells were used for TCR beta sequencing. The Qiagen DNeasy Blood Extraction Kit was used to extract genomic DNA from the blood cell samples. The sequenced sample was PBMCs. The clonotype comes from a woman aged 45-65 years in good health and CMV-seronegative. The chain is made from TRBV30 and TRBJ2-2; 7 bases in the middle match TRBD2. The CDR3 region: CAWSPGLVIAGELFF. In nucleotide form, the sequence is TGTGCCTGGAGTCCCGGACTAGTGATTGCCGGGGAGCTGTTTTTT.